This section outlines one TCR beta chain sequence together with its context. Antigen specificity is unknown. The CDR3 contains 13 residues. The V end was cut by 6 bases, the J end by 2 bases, with 8 bases between. CDR1 and CDR2 from the germline V gene are MDHEN and SYDVKM. This specimen belongs to a study of T cell repertoires in cytomegalovirus infection. Study summary: Well-studied HLA-B-restricted CMV epitopes were used in the study alongside recently identified HLA-C-restricted ones. An indication of both CMV infection and matching HLA type came from public TCR beta signatures.

Whole-study findings and limits: HLA-C-restricted, CMV-specific TCR beta clonotypes were dominant ex vivo. Identification of carriers of CMV plus the relevant HLA was achieved through cumulative public TCR beta family frequency.

Each CDR3 protein gets one entry after TCRdb re-called the reads with MiXCR. The table records around 500,000 distinct CDR3 sequences, about 39% of them present only once. The receptor was derived from a human donor in good health (CMV status not recorded). Some clones in this sample may be carry-over from other donors' samples. The gene calls are TRBV28 and TRBJ1-3, with D possibly being TRBD1 (6 bases). The sample here was cultured PBMCs, taken from culture after CMV antigen stimulation. The CDR3 is CASRQGPGNTIYF. The CDR3 nucleotides are TGTGCCAGCAGACAGGGTCCTGGAAACACCATATATTTT.